This TCR beta chain emerged from a study of T cell responses to AZD1222 COVID-19 vaccine. Study-wide results and caveats: Clonal diversity was possibly underestimated, and the donors were mostly white British, with more females.

Remarks on this clone: Its antigen is not known.

Only in-frame clones appear in the TCRdb table, and some are missing; sequencing was by immunoSEQ multiplex PCR. This sample has 90,000 to 100,000 clones, with 88% found just once. Trimming pared 3 bases from V and 0 bases from J, leaving 3 bases between. Germline values: CDR1 KGHSH, CDR2 LQKENI. The CDR3 is 14 amino acids. The sequence came from an adult who received the AZD1222 COVID-19 vaccine. This chain joins TRBV18 and TRBJ2-6; D uncertain. The material sequenced was peripheral blood, taken 28 days after the second AZD1222 dose. The CDR3 DNA follows: TGTGCCAGCTCACCGAGCTCTGGGGCCAACGTCCTGACTTTC. Translating gives CASSPSSGANVLTF.